This TCR beta chain was sequenced for a study of blood T cell repertoires in COVID-19. As for the study in general: In each case, the material was cDNA or gDNA derived from T cells, B-cell-depleted T cells, or PBMCs.

Source study methods: Amplification with reference gene primers provided the estimates of nucleated cell counts. TCRdb keeps only in-frame clones here, not all; method: immunoSEQ multiplex PCR. The D gene and trimming were derived from the DNA, and the V and J assignments and clone size from that table. The sample lists roughly 140,000 clones, 84% seen once, with 8.8% in the top ten. V lost 7 bases, J lost 0 bases, and 5 bases stayed unmatched. Per germline, CDR1 LNHDA and CDR2 SQIVND (reference sequence). The CDR3 runs 14 residues. The receptor was derived from a woman older than 75 in a cohort sampled during active or convalescent COVID-19. Sequencing used peripheral blood. The genes are TRBV19 and TRBJ1-1, with 7 bases matching TRBD1. The CDR3 DNA reads as TGTGCCAGTACAAGGGGGCCGATGAACACTGAAGCTTTCTTT. Translated: CASTRGPMNTEAFF.